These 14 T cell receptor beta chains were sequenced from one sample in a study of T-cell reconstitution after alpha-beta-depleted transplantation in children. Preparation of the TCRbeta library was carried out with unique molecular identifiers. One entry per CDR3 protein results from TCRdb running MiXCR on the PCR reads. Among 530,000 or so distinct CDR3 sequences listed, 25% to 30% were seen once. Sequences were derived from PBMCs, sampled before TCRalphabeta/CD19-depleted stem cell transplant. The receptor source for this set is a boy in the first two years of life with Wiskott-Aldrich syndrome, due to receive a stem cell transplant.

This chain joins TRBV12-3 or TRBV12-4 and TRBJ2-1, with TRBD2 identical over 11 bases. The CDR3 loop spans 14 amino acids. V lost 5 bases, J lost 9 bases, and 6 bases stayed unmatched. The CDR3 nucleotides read TGTGCCAGCAGTAATAGCGGGAGGGCCAGTGAGCAGTTCTTC. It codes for CASSNSGRASEQFF.

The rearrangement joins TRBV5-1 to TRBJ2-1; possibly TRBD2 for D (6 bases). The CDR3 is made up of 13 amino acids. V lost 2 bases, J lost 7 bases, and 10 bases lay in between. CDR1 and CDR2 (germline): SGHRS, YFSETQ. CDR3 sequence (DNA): TGCGCCAGCAGCTTCGGGACTCCTAATGAGCAGTTCTTC. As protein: CASSFGTPNEQFF. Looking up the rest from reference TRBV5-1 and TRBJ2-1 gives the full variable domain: KAGVTQTPRYLIKTRGQQVTLSCSPISGHRSVSWYQQTPGQGLQFLFEYFSETQRNKGNFPGRFSGRQFSNSRSEMNVSTLELGDSALYLCASSFGTPNEQFFGPGTRLTVL.

This chain's CDR3 is CASSSDATGANVLTF. The CDR3 DNA reads as TGTGCCAGCAGCTCAGACGCTACGGGGGCCAACGTCCTGACTTTC. The chain has TRBV11-2 and TRBJ2-6; D call uncertain. Trimming pared 4 bases from V and 4 bases from J, leaving 11 bases between. The CDR3 extends over 15 amino acids. Germline CDR1 is SGHAT and CDR2 is FQNNGV.

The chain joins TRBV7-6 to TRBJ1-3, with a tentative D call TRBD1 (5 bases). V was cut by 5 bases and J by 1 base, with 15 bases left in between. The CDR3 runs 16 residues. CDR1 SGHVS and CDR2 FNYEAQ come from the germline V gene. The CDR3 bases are TGTGCCAGCAGCCAAAGGCTACAGGAGTCTGGAAACACCATATATTTT. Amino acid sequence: CASSQRLQESGNTIYF.

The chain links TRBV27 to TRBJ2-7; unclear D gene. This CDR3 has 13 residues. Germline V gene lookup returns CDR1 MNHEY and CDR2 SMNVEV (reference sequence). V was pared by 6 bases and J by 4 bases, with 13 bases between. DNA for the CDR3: TGTGCCAGCAGGTATGGGCCCGCTTACGAGCAGTACTTC. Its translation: CASRYGPAYEQYF.

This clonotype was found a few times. The DNA of the CDR3 is TGTGCCAGCAGCTTGAGCCTAGCGGGAGGGCTCGGATACAATGAGCAGTTCTTC. It translates to CASSLSLAGGLGYNEQFF. The chain has TRBV7-2 and TRBJ2-1; 12 bases match TRBD2. J lost 4 bases, V lost 3 bases, and 10 bases had no gene match. CDR3 length: 18 amino acids. CDR1 SGHTA and CDR2 FQGNSA come from the germline V gene.

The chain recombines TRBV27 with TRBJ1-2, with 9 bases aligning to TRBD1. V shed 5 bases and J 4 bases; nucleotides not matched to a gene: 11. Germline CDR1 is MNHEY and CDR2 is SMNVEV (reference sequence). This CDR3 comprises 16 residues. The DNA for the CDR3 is TGTGCCAGCAGTCCCAGGACAGGGGCTTTGTTCTATGGCTACACCTTC. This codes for CASSPRTGALFYGYTF.

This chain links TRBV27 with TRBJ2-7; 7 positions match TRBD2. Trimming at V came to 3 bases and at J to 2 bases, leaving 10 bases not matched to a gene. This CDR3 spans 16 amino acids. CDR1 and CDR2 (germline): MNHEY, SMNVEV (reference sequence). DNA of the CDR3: TGTGCCAGCAGTTTTTTGGGCGGGAGTAAGGCCTACGAGCAGTACTTC. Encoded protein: CASSFLGGSKAYEQYF.

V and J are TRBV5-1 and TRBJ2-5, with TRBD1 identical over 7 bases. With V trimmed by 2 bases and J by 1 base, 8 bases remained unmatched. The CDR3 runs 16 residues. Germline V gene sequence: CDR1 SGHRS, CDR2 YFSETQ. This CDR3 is CASSFGTDPPQETQYF. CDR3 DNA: TGCGCCAGCAGCTTCGGGACAGACCCTCCCCAAGAGACCCAGTACTTC. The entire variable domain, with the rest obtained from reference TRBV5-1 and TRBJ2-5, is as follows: KAGVTQTPRYLIKTRGQQVTLSCSPISGHRSVSWYQQTPGQGLQFLFEYFSETQRNKGNFPGRFSGRQFSNSRSEMNVSTLELGDSALYLCASSFGTDPPQETQYFGPGTRLLVL.

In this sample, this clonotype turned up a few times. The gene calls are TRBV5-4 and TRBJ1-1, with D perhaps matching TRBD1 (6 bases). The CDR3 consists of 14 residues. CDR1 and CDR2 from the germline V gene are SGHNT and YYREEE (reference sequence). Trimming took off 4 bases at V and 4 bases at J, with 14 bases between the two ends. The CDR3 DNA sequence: TGTGCCAGCAGCCCTACAGGGCTGACCACTGAAGCTTTCTTT. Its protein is CASSPTGLTTEAFF.

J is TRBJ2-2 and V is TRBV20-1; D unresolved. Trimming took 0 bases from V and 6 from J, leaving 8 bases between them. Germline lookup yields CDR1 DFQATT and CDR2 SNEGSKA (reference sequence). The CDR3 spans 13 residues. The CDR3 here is CSARDQVPGELFF. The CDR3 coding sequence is TGCAGTGCTAGAGATCAAGTTCCCGGGGAGCTGTTTTTT.

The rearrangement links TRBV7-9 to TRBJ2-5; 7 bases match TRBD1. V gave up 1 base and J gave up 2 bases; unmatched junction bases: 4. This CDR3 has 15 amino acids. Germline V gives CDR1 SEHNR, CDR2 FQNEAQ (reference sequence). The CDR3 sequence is CASSLEGGRQETQYF. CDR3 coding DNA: TGTGCCAGCAGCTTAGAAGGGGGCAGACAAGAGACCCAGTACTTC.

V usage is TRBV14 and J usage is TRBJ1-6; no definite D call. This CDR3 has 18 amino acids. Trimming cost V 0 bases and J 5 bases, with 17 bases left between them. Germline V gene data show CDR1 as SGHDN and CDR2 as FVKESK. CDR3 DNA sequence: TGTGCCAGCAGCCAAGAATCCCGGACCTCTTCGGATAATTCACCCCTCCACTTT. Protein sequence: CASSQESRTSSDNSPLHF.

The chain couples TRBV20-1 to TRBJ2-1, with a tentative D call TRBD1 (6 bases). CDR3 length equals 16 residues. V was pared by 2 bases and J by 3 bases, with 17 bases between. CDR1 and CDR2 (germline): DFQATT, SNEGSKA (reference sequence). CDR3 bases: TGCAGTGCTAGACGCTACGGGACACGGATCTACAATGAGCAGTTCTTC. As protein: CSARRYGTRIYNEQFF.